This TCR beta chain was identified during a study of identical twins. Points from the study as a whole: A cross-sectional statistical analysis, not follow-up of the same donors, supported the conclusions. Insertions ran lower in abundant cord blood beta clonotypes, though not in memory repertoires. Out-of-frame alpha sequences shared by twins showed excess low generation probability.

This CDR3 is built from 15 residues. Germline V gene sequence: CDR1 MNHEY, CDR2 SMNVEV (reference sequence). V gave up 1 base and J gave up 5 bases; unmatched junction bases: 1. TCRdb re-called the 5' RACE reads with MiXCR, one entry per CDR3 protein. The data show approximately 670,000 distinct CDR3 sequences, around 6% seen once. On this clonotype: Its antigen remains unknown.

The TCR originated in a man aged 18 to 30 in good health. V usage is TRBV27 and J usage is TRBJ2-1; TRBD1 agrees at 11 bases. Sequencing input: naive T cells sorted from blood. This chain's CDR3 is CASSLWDRGNNEQFF. CDR3 bases: TGTGCCAGCAGTTTATGGGACAGGGGGAACAATGAGCAGTTCTTC.